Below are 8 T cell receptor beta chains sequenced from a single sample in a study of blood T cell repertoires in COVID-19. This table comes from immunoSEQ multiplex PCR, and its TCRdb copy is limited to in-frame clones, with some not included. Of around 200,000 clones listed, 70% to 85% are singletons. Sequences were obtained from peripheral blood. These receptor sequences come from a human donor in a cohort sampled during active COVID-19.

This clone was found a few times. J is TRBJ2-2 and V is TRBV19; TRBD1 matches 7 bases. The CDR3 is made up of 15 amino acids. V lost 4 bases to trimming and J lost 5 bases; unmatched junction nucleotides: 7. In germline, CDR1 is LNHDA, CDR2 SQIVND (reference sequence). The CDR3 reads CASSTPGQWTGELFF. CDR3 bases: TGTGCCAGTAGTACGCCGGGACAGTGGACCGGGGAGCTGTTTTTT.

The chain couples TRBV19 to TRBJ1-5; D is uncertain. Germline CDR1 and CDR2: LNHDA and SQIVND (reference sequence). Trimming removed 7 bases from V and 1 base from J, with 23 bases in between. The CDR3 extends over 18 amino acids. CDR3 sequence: CASTPTSELILSNQPQHF. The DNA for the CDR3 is TGTGCCAGTACCCCGACTTCCGAACTTATATTAAGCAATCAGCCCCAGCATTTT.

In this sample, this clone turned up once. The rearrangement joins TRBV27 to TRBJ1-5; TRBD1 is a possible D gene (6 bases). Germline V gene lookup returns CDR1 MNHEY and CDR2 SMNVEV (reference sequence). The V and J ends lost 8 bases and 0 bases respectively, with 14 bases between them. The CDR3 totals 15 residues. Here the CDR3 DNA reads TGTGCCAGCCGAAACAGGGCTTATAGCAATCAGCCCCAGCATTTT. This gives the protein CASRNRAYSNQPQHF.

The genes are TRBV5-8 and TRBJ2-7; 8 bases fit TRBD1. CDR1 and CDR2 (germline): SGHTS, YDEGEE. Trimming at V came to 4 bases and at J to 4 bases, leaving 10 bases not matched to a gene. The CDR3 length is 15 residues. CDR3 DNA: TGTGCCAGCAGCCCCGTCGGCAGGGGGCTTTACGAGCAGTACTTC. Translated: CASSPVGRGLYEQYF.

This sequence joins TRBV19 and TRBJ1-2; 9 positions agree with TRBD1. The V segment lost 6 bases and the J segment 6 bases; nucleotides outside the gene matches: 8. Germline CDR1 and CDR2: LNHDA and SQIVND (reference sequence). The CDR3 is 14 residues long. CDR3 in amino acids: CASSPLGQGDGYTF. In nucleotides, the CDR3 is TGTGCCAGTAGCCCGCTGGGACAGGGCGATGGCTACACCTTC.

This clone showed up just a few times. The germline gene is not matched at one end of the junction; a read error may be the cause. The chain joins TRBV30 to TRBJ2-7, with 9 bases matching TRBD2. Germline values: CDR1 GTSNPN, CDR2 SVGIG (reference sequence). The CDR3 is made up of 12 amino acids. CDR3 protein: CAWTSDSYEQYF. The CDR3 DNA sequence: TGTGCGTGGACTAGCGACTCCTACGAGCAGTACTTC.

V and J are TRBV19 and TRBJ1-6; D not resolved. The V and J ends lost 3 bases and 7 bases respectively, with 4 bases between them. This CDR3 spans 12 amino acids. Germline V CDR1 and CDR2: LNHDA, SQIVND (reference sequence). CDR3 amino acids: CASSIENSPLHF. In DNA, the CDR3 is TGTGCCAGTAGTATTGAGAATTCACCCCTCCACTTT.

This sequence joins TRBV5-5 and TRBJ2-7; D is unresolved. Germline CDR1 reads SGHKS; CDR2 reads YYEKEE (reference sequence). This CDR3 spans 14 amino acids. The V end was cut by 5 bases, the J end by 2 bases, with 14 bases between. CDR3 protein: CASSSSRLAYEQYF. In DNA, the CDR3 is TGTGCCAGCAGTTCGTCCAGGCTCGCCTACGAGCAGTACTTC. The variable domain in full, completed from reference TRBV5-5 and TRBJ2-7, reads DAGVTQSPTHLIKTRGQQVTLRCSPISGHKSVSWYQQVLGQGPQFIFQYYEKEERGRGNFPDRFSARQFPNYSSELNVNALLLGDSALYLCASSSSRLAYEQYFGPGTRLTVT.